A selection of T cell receptor beta chains follows, all from one sample in a study of Ad26.COV2.S vaccination and SARS-CoV-2 variants. This table comes from immunoSEQ multiplex PCR, and its TCRdb copy is limited to in-frame clones, with some not included. This table holds about 320,000 clones, 75% to 90% found once. Sequenced here: peripheral blood, sampled in a trial of Ad26.COV2.S vaccine versus placebo. The receptor source for this set is a person between 18 and 60 years old who received the Ad26.COV2.S COVID-19 vaccine or a placebo. Each CDR3 is given with its conserved first and last residue. A D gene is named only where the DNA matches it firmly. Clone size is not always given. Where it is, it says once, few, many or a class for expanded clones.

TRBJ2-3 - TRBV11-2 TRBD1 CASSFGGTGGNTDTQYF TGTGCCAGCAGCTTTGGCGGGACAGGGGGAAACACAGATACGCAGTATTTT
TRBJ1-3 - TRBV9 - CASSVGQGSGNTIYF TGTGCCAGCAGCGTAGGTCAAGGTTCTGGAAACACCATATATTTT
TRBJ1-4 - TRBV10-3 - CAISGTDEKLFF TGTGCCATCAGTGGGACCGATGAAAAACTGTTTTTT
TRBJ1-1 - TRBV4-1 - CASSPRSGSFNGLMNTEAFF TGCGCCAGCAGCCCCCGTTCCGGGTCTTTTAACGGACTCATGAACACTGAAGCTTTCTTT
TRBJ1-1 - TRBV13 - CASESRAMNTEAFF TGTGCCAGTGAATCCAGGGCCATGAACACTGAAGCTTTCTTT
TRBJ1-2 - TRBV3-1/TRBV3-2 - CASSQRWGYGYTF TGTGCCAGCAGCCAAAGATGGGGCTATGGCTACACCTTC
TRBJ1-2 - TRBV10-3 - CAISEPLLDTPNYGYTF TGTGCCATCAGTGAGCCACTTCTCGACACTCCTAACTATGGCTACACCTTC
TRBJ1-2 - TRBV5-6 - CASTLTSNGYTF TGTGCCAGCACCTTGACCTCGAATGGCTACACCTTC
TRBJ1-3 - TRBV3-1/TRBV3-2 - CATSEFGNTIYF TGTGCCACCTCCGAATTCGGAAACACCATATATTTT
TRBJ2-1 - TRBV7-9 TRBD2 CASSLLLAETQFF TGTGCCAGCAGCTTACTACTAGCGGAAACGCAGTTCTTC
TRBJ2-7 - TRBV27 TRBD1 CASSWTGGGGEQYF TGTGCCAGCAGTTGGACAGGGGGCGGGGGGGAGCAGTACTTC
TRBJ1-1 - TRBV19 - CASSIGASFTEAFF TGTGCCAGTAGTATTGGGGCATCGTTCACTGAAGCTTTCTTT
TRBJ1-1 - TRBV11-2 TRBD1 CASSLEGFRTGLMNTEAFF TGTGCCAGCAGCCTGGAGGGGTTTAGGACAGGGCTAATGAACACTGAAGCTTTCTTT
TRBJ1-5 - TRBV7-8 - CASTPRGVGNQPQHF TGTGCCAGCACTCCCCGAGGGGTCGGCAATCAGCCCCAGCATTTT
TRBJ1-1 - TRBV21-1 - CASMVRVREAFF TGTGCCAGCATGGTCCGAGTGAGGGAAGCTTTCTTT
TRBJ2-6 once TRBV27 TRBD1 CASSQDRDELSGANVLTF TGTGCCAGCAGCCAAGACAGGGATGAGCTCTCTGGGGCCAACGTCCTGACTTTC
TRBJ1-5 - TRBV28 - CASSFVGQSNQPQHF TGTGCCAGCAGTTTTGTGGGACAAAGCAATCAGCCCCAGCATTTT
TRBJ2-1 - TRBV7-6 TRBD2 CASSLVLADSYNEQFF TGTGCCAGCAGCTTAGTACTAGCGGACTCATACAATGAGCAGTTCTTC
TRBJ2-5 once TRBV2 TRBD1 CASLSGGRETQYF TGTGCCAGTTTGTCAGGGGGTAGGGAGACCCAGTACTTC
TRBJ1-5 once TRBV5-5 - CASSLESLHQPQHF TGTGCCAGCAGCTTGGAAAGTCTACATCAGCCCCAGCATTTT
TRBJ1-2 - TRBV19 - CASKRHRERPLYGYTF TGTGCCAGTAAGCGGCACAGGGAAAGACCGCTGTATGGCTACACCTTC
TRBJ1-4 - TRBV5-4 - CAWDLKGRGDEKLFF TGTGCCTGGGACCTCAAGGGACGAGGGGATGAAAAACTGTTTTTT
TRBJ2-7 - TRBV5-1 TRBD1 CASSRGTGTYYEQYF TGCGCCAGCTCCCGTGGGACAGGAACCTACTACGAGCAGTACTTC
TRBJ2-3 - TRBV6-5 - CASSYSGVSTDTQYF TGTGCCAGCAGTTACTCGGGAGTTAGCACAGATACGCAGTATTTT
TRBJ1-1 - TRBV6-5 - CASSYHREMNTEAFF TGTGCCAGCAGTTATCACAGGGAGATGAACACTGAAGCTTTCTTT
TRBJ1-1 - TRBV19 - CASSIFDTEAFF TGTGCCAGTAGTATATTCGACACTGAAGCTTTCTTT
TRBJ1-1 - TRBV19 - CASSIQGNRESNTEAFF TGTGCCAGTAGTATCCAGGGGAACAGGGAATCGAACACTGAAGCTTTCTTT
TRBJ2-2 - TRBV6-6 TRBD1 CASSGQGTGELFF TGTGCCAGCAGTGGACAGGGGACCGGGGAGCTGTTTTTT
TRBJ1-1 - TRBV29-1 - CSVDDVAGVTEAFF TGCAGCGTTGACGATGTGGCTGGGGTCACTGAAGCTTTCTTT
TRBJ1-2 - TRBV9 - CASSVGSGGQSYGYTF TGTGCCAGCAGCGTAGGGAGCGGAGGGCAGAGTTATGGCTACACCTTC
TRBJ2-3 - TRBV10-1 TRBD2 CASSESGGLINTQYF TGCGCCAGCAGTGAGAGTGGGGGACTAATAAATACGCAGTATTTT
TRBJ1-3 once TRBV2 - CASSLMGLSGNTIYF TGTGCCAGCAGTCTTATGGGGCTATCTGGAAACACCATATATTTT
TRBJ1-5 - TRBV7-9 - CASSSNPTRGGGRNQPQHF TGTGCCAGCAGCTCAAATCCGACTCGGGGCGGGGGTCGCAATCAGCCCCAGCATTTT
TRBJ1-6 few TRBV3-1/TRBV3-2 TRBD1 CASSHRDRGGSPLHF TGTGCCAGCAGCCACCGAGACAGGGGCGGATCACCCCTCCACTTT
TRBJ1-1 - TRBV9 - CASSVRGTANTEAFF TGTGCCAGCAGCGTCCGCGGGACGGCGAACACTGAAGCTTTCTTT
TRBJ1-2 - TRBV7-3 - CASSLGHLLRDNYGYTF TGTGCCAGCAGCCTGGGACATCTCCTCAGGGACAACTATGGCTACACCTTC
TRBJ1-5 - TRBV6-6 - CASNNLNQPQHF TGTGCCAGCAACAATTTAAATCAGCCCCAGCATTTT
TRBJ1-6 - TRBV5-5 - CASSVSTAYNSPLHF TGTGCCAGCAGTGTCAGCACAGCCTATAATTCACCCCTCCACTTT
TRBJ2-7 - TRBV9 - CASSVDLQAYEQYF TGTGCCAGCAGCGTAGATTTACAGGCCTACGAGCAGTACTTC
TRBJ1-6 - TRBV7-6 - CASSPYIRSSYNSPLHF TGTGCCAGCAGCCCCTATATTCGAAGCTCCTATAATTCACCCCTCCACTTT
TRBJ1-1 - TRBV7-2 TRBD1 CASSPRQGRTEAFF TGTGCCAGCAGCCCGCGACAGGGGAGGACTGAAGCTTTCTTT
TRBJ2-1 - TRBV4-3 - CASSQDSGLVGPGSGNEQFF TGCGCCAGCAGCCAAGATAGTGGCCTAGTTGGGCCCGGATCGGGCAATGAGCAGTTCTTC
TRBJ2-1 - TRBV4-1 TRBD2 CASSQEPSGILNEQFF TGCGCCAGCAGCCAGGAACCTAGCGGGATCCTGAATGAGCAGTTCTTC
TRBJ2-1 - TRBV28 TRBD2 CASSLPSGSGNEQFF TGTGCCAGCAGTTTGCCTAGCGGGAGTGGGAATGAGCAGTTCTTC
TRBJ1-3 - TRBV15 - CATSRVGEAGNTIYF TGTGCCACCAGCAGAGTAGGGGAAGCTGGAAACACCATATATTTT
TRBJ2-6 - TRBV28 - CASSLGGVGANVLTF TGTGCCAGCAGTTTAGGAGGGGTCGGGGCCAACGTCCTGACTTTC
TRBJ2-3 - TRBV15 TRBD1 CATSSGQGLSTDTQYF TGTGCCACCAGCAGCGGACAGGGGCTCAGCACAGATACGCAGTATTTT
TRBJ2-2 - TRBV10-2 - CASSVHTGELFF TGCGCCAGCAGTGTTCACACCGGGGAGCTGTTTTTT
TRBJ1-4 - TRBV29-1 - CSVRPRGGTGIGEKLFF TGCAGCGTTCGGCCGAGGGGGGGCACCGGCATCGGAGAAAAACTGTTTTTT
TRBJ2-1 - TRBV6-5 - CASRPTTQGNEQFF TGTGCCAGCAGGCCAACTACCCAGGGCAATGAGCAGTTCTTC
TRBJ1-4 few TRBV6-2/TRBV6-3 - CASSYGSNEKLFF TGTGCCAGCAGTTACGGATCTAATGAAAAACTGTTTTTT
TRBJ1-2 - TRBV14 - CASSQGSTYYGYTF TGTGCCAGCAGCCAAGGGAGCACGTATTATGGCTACACCTTC
TRBJ1-1 - TRBV19 - CASSMWRAEAFF TGTGCCAGTAGTATGTGGCGGGCTGAAGCTTTCTTT
TRBJ1-1 - TRBV7-9 - CASSYTDFEAFF TGTGCCAGCAGTTACACGGACTTTGAAGCTTTCTTT
TRBJ2-3 - TRBV9 TRBD2 CASSSPGRGDTQYF TGTGCCAGCAGCTCCCCGGGGAGGGGAGATACGCAGTATTTT
TRBJ2-1 - TRBV7-8 TRBD2 CASSPWRGGSYNEQFF TGTGCCAGCAGCCCTTGGCGGGGGGGTTCCTACAATGAGCAGTTCTTC
TRBJ2-5 - TRBV6-2/TRBV6-3 - CASSYGGETQYF TGTGCCAGCAGTTACGGTGGAGAGACCCAGTACTTC
TRBJ1-1 once TRBV4-1 - CASSQEANRVGNTEAFF TGCGCCAGCAGCCAAGAGGCGAATCGGGTTGGGAACACTGAAGCTTTCTTT
TRBJ1-2 once TRBV25-1 TRBD1 CASREDAGTANSGYTF TGTGCCAGCAGGGAAGACGCCGGGACAGCAAATAGTGGCTACACCTTC
TRBJ2-1 - TRBV15 - CATSTATDEQFF TGTGCCACCAGCACCGCTACAGATGAGCAGTTCTTC